The 20 T cell receptor beta chains below come from one sample, sequenced in a study of blood T cells in healthy people across ages. With a J-beta primer mix and a sample-barcoded 5' primer, a second PCR ran about 6 to 11 cycles. TCRdb recomputed calls from the 5' RACE reads with MiXCR, one row per CDR3 protein. This table holds around 1.5 million distinct CDR3 sequences, about 35% found once. The material sequenced was blood. The source of these receptors is a woman aged 25 to 39 in good health.

V is TRBV7-3 and J is TRBJ2-3; D tentatively reads TRBD1 or TRBD2 (6 bases each). This CDR3 spans 15 amino acids. Germline V gene data show CDR1 as SGHTA and CDR2 as FQGTGA. Trimming removed 5 bases from V and 6 bases from J, with 18 bases in between. CDR3 sequence reads: CASSPTVGGIDTQYF. CDR3 nucleotides: TGTGCCAGCAGCCCCACCGTCGGGGGCATCGATACGCAGTATTTT.

This clonotype has only a few counts. The chain joins TRBV6-1 to TRBJ1-6; TRBD1 is a possible D gene (6 bases). Germline assignment: CDR1 MNHNS and CDR2 SASEGT. Between the trimmed V and J ends, which lost 6 bases and 7 bases, there was a span of 10 bases. The CDR3 length is 13 residues. This chain's CDR3 is CASRQTGNSPLHF. CDR3 DNA sequence: TGTGCCAGCAGACAAACAGGGAATTCACCCCTCCACTTT.

The chain couples TRBV7-9 to TRBJ2-5, with TRBD2 matching over 7 bases. The CDR3 has 15 residues. Trimming at V came to 2 bases and at J to 5 bases, leaving 8 bases not matched to a gene. CDR1 SEHNR and CDR2 FQNEAQ come from the germline V gene (reference sequence). This CDR3 reads CASSLSETSRETQYF. CDR3 nucleotides: TGTGCCAGCAGCTTATCTGAGACTAGCAGGGAGACCCAGTACTTC. Using reference TRBV7-9 and TRBJ2-5 for the parts outside the CDR3, the full variable domain is DTGVSQNPRHKITKRGQNVTFRCDPISEHNRLYWYRQTLGQGPEFLTYFQNEAQLEKSRLLSDRFSAERPKGSFSTLEIQRTEQGDSAMYLCASSLSETSRETQYFGPGTRLLVL.

This chain uses TRBV28 with TRBJ2-7; 9 positions agree with TRBD1. The CDR3 has 16 amino acids. Per germline, CDR1 MDHEN and CDR2 SYDVKM. The V gene end was trimmed by 6 bases and the J gene end by 6 bases; junction bases not matched to a gene: 15. CDR3 region: CASSPPRDREGSEQYF. As DNA, the CDR3 is TGTGCCAGCAGCCCTCCTAGGGACAGGGAAGGCTCCGAGCAGTACTTC.

The chain recombines TRBV18 with TRBJ2-7, with 8 positions matching TRBD2. CDR3 size: 15 residues. Per germline, CDR1 KGHSH and CDR2 LQKENI. The V and J ends lost 3 bases and 2 bases, in that order; junction bases with no gene match: 6. This CDR3 reads CASSPNSGAAYEQYF. The CDR3 DNA sequence: TGTGCCAGCTCACCCAATAGCGGGGCGGCCTACGAGCAGTACTTC.

This clonotype has just a few counts. CDR3 DNA: TGTGCCAGCAGAACCCCGGGGGTAGAGACCCAGTACTTC. Protein: CASRTPGVETQYF. This rearrangement joins TRBV28 to TRBJ2-7; tentative D call: TRBD2 (6 bases). Gene TRBJ2-5 matches the end of the DNA better, so the J call may be wrong. The CDR3 consists of 13 residues. Looked up from germline, CDR1 is MDHEN and CDR2 is SYDVKM.

This clonotype was counted a few times. The rearrangement uses TRBV9 and TRBJ2-5, with D hard to call. CDR1 is SGDLS, CDR2 YYNGEE, per germline. Deletions cut 2 bases from V and 7 bases from J, with 12 bases between. This CDR3 is 13 amino acids long. CDR3 residues: CASSVSPVGTQYF. CDR3 in DNA: TGTGCCAGCAGCGTTAGTCCCGTCGGGACCCAGTACTTC.

This clonotype was seen at least ten times. The rearrangement links TRBV4-2 to TRBJ1-2, with D possibly being TRBD1 (6 bases). Germline CDR1 is LGHNA and CDR2 is YNFKEQ. V lost 1 base and J lost 8, with 20 bases in between. The CDR3 has 16 amino acids. DNA of the CDR3: TGTGCCAGCAGCCAAGTCAGTCTCACAGGGATAAACGGCTACACCTTC. It is translated as CASSQVSLTGINGYTF.

This clonotype has only a few counts. The chain is built from TRBV27 and TRBJ2-2; D not resolved. The CDR3 is 15 amino acids. CDR1 and CDR2 from the germline V gene are MNHEY and SMNVEV (reference sequence). The germline V and J ends were trimmed by 3 bases and 3 bases, with 11 bases remaining between them. CDR3 in amino acids: CASSFDSSDTGELFF. The CDR3 bases are TGTGCCAGCAGTTTTGATAGCAGTGACACCGGGGAGCTGTTTTTT.

Concerning this clonotype itself: An end of the junction differs from the germline gene, which may be a read error. The V and J genes are TRBV3-1 and TRBJ2-1; TRBD2 matches at 8 bases. This CDR3 region has 16 residues. Germline V gene lookup returns CDR1 LGHDT and CDR2 YNNKEL (reference sequence). CDR3 sequence reads: CACSQTGTSRNNEQFF. CDR3 nucleotides: TGTGCCTGCAGCCAGACCGGGACTAGTAGGAACAATGAGCAGTTCTTC.

This clonotype has a handful of counts. The chain employs TRBV6-1 and TRBJ2-7, with 9 nucleotides matching TRBD1. Germline CDR1 MNHNS, CDR2 SASEGT. Trimming removed 8 bases from V and 3 bases from J; junction bases left unmatched: 14. The CDR3 is 16 residues long. The CDR3 DNA is TGTGCCAGCGAAGAAGATAGGGGACAGGGAAACTACGAGCAGTACTTC. Its translation: CASEEDRGQGNYEQYF.

The rearrangement uses TRBV7-2 and TRBJ2-7; 12 bases match TRBD2. The V and J ends lost 6 bases and 5 bases, in that order; junction bases with no gene match: 8. Germline assignment: CDR1 SGHTA and CDR2 FQGNSA. The CDR3 is made up of 15 amino acids. As DNA, the CDR3 is TGTGCCAGCAGACACAGACTAGCGGGAGTAAACGAGCAGTACTTC. This encodes CASRHRLAGVNEQYF.

The V gene is TRBV4-2, the J gene TRBJ2-1; a possible D gene is TRBD2 (6 bases). The CDR3 has 15 residues. Germline CDR1 LGHNA, CDR2 YNFKEQ. V lost 3 bases and J 6 bases, leaving 15 bases between the germline ends. The CDR3 here is CASSQGEVATNEQFF. The CDR3 nucleotides read TGTGCCAGCAGCCAGGGGGAGGTGGCGACCAATGAGCAGTTCTTC.

This clonotype has ten or more counts. The rearrangement joins TRBV30 to TRBJ2-7; D remains ambiguous. V gave up 0 bases and J gave up 3 bases, with 6 bases separating them. Germline CDR1 is GTSNPN and CDR2 is SVGIG (reference sequence). This CDR3 contains 12 residues. Written as DNA, the CDR3 is TGTGCCTGGAGTGTAAGACTCTACGAGCAGTACTTC. It is translated as CAWSVRLYEQYF. Filled out from reference TRBV30 and TRBJ2-7, the complete variable domain reads SQTIHQWPATLVQPVGSPLSLECTVEGTSNPNLYWYRQAAGRGLQLLFYSVGIGQISSEVPQNLSASRPQDRQFILSSKKLLLSDSGFYLCAWSVRLYEQYFGPGTRLTVT.

This clonotype was detected once. A clone one base away is much larger, so this may be a read error. The chain carries TRBV4-1 and TRBJ2-1; D possibly matches TRBD1 or TRBD2 (5 bases each). With 0 bases removed from V and 0 bases from J, the gap between germline ends came to 15 bases. Germline loops: CDR1 MGHRA, CDR2 YSYEKL. The CDR3 runs to 18 residues. CDR3 DNA: TGCGCCAGCAGCCAAGATTGGATTTGGGGGTCCTCCTACAATGAGCAGTTCTTC. It is translated as CASSQDWIWGSSYNEQFF.

This clonotype occurred a few times. V usage is TRBV13 and J usage is TRBJ2-5; no clear D. V lost 4 bases and J lost 2, with 14 bases in between. Germline CDR1 and CDR2: PRHDT and FYEKMQ (reference sequence). The CDR3 contains 15 residues. This chain's CDR3 is CASSSVMKPQETQYF. The CDR3 region has the DNA TGTGCCAGCAGCTCGGTGATGAAACCACAAGAGACCCAGTACTTC.

In its sample, this clonotype was seen many times. The chain has TRBV29-1 and TRBJ1-1; D remains ambiguous. Germline V gene data show CDR1 as SQVTM and CDR2 as ANQGSEA. The V end lost 4 bases, the J end lost 0 bases, and 3 bases lay between the germline ends. The CDR3 is 11 residues long. CDR3 nucleotide sequence: TGCAGCGTTGTGGTGAACACTGAAGCTTTCTTT. Residues: CSVVVNTEAFF.

The rearrangement joins TRBV27 to TRBJ2-1; 9 bases are a match to TRBD1. This CDR3 contains 15 residues. CDR1 MNHEY and CDR2 SMNVEV come from the germline V gene (reference sequence). The ends lost 7 bases at V and 4 bases at J; junction bases unmatched: 8. In DNA, the CDR3 is TGTGCCAGCACCGCCGGGACAGGGTGGTACAATGAGCAGTTCTTC. This codes for CASTAGTGWYNEQFF.

This clonotype was observed many times. The gene calls are TRBV20-1 and TRBJ2-7; 13 bases are shared with TRBD2. Trimming removed 3 bases from V and 3 bases from J; junction bases left unmatched: 5. The CDR3 loop spans 15 amino acids. Germline CDR1 DFQATT, CDR2 SNEGSKA (reference sequence). CDR3 sequence reads: CSASGLAGELYEQYF. The CDR3 nucleotides are TGCAGTGCTAGCGGACTAGCGGGAGAGCTCTACGAGCAGTACTTC.

As for this clonotype: One junction end disagrees with the germline gene, perhaps due to a read error. This chain connects TRBV27 to TRBJ1-2, with a weak D call TRBD1 (5 bases). The CDR3 is 14 amino acids. The germline CDR1 and CDR2 sequences are MNHEY and SMNVEV (reference sequence). CDR3 DNA: TGTGCCAGCAGTTCCATTGGGCAGCAGGGTGGCCACACCTTC. Its translation: CASSSIGQQGGHTF.